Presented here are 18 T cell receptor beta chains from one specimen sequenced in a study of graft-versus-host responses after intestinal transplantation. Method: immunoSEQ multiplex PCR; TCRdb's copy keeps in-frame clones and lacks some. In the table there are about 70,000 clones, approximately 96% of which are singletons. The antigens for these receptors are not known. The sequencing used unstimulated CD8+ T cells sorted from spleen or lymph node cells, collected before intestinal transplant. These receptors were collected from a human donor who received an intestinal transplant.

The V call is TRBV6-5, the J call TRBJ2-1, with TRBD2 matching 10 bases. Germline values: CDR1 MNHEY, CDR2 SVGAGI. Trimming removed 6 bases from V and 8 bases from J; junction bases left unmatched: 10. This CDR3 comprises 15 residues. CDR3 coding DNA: TGTGCCAGCAGCCCCTTAGCGGGAGGAGGGTATGAGCAGTTCTTC. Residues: CASSPLAGGGYEQFF.

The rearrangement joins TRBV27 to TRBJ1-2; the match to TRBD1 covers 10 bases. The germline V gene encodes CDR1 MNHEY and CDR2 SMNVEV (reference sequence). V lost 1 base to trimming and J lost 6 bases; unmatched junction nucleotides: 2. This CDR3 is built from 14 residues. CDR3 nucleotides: TGTGCCAGCAGTTTATTGACAGGGGGCGATGGCTACACCTTC. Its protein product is CASSLLTGGDGYTF.

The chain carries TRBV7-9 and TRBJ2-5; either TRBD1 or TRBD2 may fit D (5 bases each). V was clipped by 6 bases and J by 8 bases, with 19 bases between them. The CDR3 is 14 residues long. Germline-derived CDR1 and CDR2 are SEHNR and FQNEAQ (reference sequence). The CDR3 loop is CASSSGTEWYTQYF. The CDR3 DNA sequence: TGTGCCAGCAGTTCCGGGACGGAATGGTACACCCAGTACTTC.

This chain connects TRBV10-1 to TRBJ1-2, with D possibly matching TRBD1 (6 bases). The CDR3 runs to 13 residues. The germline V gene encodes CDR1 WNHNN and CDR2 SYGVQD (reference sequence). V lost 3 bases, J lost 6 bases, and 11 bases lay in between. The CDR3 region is CASSEGQGNGYTF. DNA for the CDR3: TGCGCCAGCAGTGAAGGTCAGGGGAATGGCTACACCTTC.

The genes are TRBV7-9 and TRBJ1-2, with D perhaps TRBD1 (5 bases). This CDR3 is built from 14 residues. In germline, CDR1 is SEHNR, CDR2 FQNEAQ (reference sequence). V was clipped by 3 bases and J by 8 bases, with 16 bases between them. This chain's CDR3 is CASSFGDFFLGYTF. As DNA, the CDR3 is TGTGCCAGCAGCTTTGGGGACTTTTTTTTGGGCTACACCTTC.

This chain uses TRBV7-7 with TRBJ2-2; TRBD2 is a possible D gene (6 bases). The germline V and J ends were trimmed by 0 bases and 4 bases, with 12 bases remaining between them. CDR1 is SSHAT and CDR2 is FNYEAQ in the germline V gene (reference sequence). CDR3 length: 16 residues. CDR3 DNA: TGTGCCAGCAGCTTAGCCTCGGGGGTTGGCACCGGGGAGCTGTTTTTT. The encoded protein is CASSLASGVGTGELFF.

CDR3 amino acids: CASSPGTGGYEQYF. The CDR3 bases are TGTGCCAGCTCCCCCGGGACAGGGGGTTACGAGCAGTACTTC. V and J are TRBV18 and TRBJ2-5; TRBD1 aligns across 11 bases. The tail of the sequence fits TRBJ2-7 better, so the J call may be wrong. CDR1 is KGHSH, CDR2 LQKENI, per germline. CDR3 length: 14 residues.

In DNA, the CDR3 is TGTGCCAGCAGCTTGGAGTCCCGGGCCACAGATACGCAGTATTTT. It encodes CASSLESRATDTQYF. This chain uses TRBV5-4 with TRBJ2-3; D call uncertain. There are 15 residues in the CDR3. V was cut by 0 bases and J by 2 bases, with 10 bases left in between. Germline CDR1 reads SGHNT; CDR2 reads YYREEE (reference sequence).

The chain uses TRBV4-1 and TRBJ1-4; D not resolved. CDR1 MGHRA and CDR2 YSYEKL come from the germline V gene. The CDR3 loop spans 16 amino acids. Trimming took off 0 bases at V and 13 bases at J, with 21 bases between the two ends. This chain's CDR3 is CASSQDPNGRREGLFF. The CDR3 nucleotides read TGCGCCAGCAGCCAAGATCCCAATGGGAGGAGGGAAGGACTGTTTTTT.

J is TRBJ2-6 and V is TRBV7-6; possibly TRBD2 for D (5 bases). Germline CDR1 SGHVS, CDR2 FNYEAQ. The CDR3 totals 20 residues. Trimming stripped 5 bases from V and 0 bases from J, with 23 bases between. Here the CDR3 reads CASSPSPLLVSGSGANVLTF. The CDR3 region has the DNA TGTGCCAGCAGCCCAAGTCCCTTACTAGTGAGCGGCTCTGGGGCCAACGTCCTGACTTTC.

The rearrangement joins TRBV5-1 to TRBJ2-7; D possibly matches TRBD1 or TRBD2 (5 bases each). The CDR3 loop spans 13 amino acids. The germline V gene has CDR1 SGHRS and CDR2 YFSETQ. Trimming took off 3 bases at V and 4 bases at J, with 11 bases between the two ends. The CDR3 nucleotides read TGCGCCAGCAGCTGGGGCAGCGGTTACGAGCAGTACTTC. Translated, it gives CASSWGSGYEQYF.

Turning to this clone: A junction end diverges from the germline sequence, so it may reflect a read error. Here the CDR3 DNA reads TGTGCCAGCACTTTACCGACAAACACTGAAGCTTTCTTT. It yields the protein CASTLPTNTEAFF. The chain uses TRBV28 and TRBJ1-1; D is unclear. Germline assignment: CDR1 MDHEN and CDR2 SYDVKM. This CDR3 has 13 residues.

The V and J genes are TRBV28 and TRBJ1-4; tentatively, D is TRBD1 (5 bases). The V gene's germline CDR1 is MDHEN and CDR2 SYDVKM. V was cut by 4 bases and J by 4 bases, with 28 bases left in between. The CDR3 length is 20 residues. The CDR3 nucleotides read TGTGCCAGCAGTTCCCTCCGGGACGCGGCAAAAGTTTCCTTTAATGAAAAACTGTTTTTT. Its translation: CASSSLRDAAKVSFNEKLFF.

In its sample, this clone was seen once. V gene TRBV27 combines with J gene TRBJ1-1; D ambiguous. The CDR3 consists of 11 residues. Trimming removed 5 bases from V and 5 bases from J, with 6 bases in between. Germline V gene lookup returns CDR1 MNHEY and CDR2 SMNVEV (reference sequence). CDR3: CASSGETEAFF. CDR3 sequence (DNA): TGTGCCAGCAGTGGGGAGACTGAAGCTTTCTTT.

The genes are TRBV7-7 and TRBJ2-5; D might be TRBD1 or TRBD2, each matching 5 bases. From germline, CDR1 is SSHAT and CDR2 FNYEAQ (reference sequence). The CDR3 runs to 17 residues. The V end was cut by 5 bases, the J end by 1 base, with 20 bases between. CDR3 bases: TGTGCCAGCAGCCTCGGGACGGTTCGAGTGCCCCAAGAGACCCAGTACTTC. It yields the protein CASSLGTVRVPQETQYF. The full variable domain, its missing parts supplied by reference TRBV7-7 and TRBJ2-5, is GAGVSQSPRYKVTKRGQDVTLRCDPISSHATLYWYQQALGQGPEFLTYFNYEAQPDKSGLPSDRFSAERPEGSISTLTIQRTEQRDSAMYRCASSLGTVRVPQETQYFGPGTRLLVL.

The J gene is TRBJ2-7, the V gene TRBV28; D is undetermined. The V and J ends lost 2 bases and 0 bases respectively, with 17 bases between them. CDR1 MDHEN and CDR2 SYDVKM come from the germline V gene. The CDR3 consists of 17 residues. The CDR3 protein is CASSLDPGGRSSYEQYF. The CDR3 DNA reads TGTGCCAGCAGTTTAGACCCCGGTGGCAGGAGCTCCTACGAGCAGTACTTC.

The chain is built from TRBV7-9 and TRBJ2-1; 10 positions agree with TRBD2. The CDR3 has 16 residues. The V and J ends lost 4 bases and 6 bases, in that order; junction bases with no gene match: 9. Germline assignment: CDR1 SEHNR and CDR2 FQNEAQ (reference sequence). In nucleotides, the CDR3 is TGTGCCAGCAGCTCAAGATCCAGCGGGAGGGCCAATGAGCAGTTCTTC. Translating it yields CASSSRSSGRANEQFF.

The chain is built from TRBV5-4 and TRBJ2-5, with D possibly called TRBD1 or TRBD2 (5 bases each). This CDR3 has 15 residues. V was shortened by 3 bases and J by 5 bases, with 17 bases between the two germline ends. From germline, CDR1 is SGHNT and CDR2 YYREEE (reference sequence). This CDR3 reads CASSSRDRTGETQYF. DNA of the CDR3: TGTGCCAGCAGCTCGAGGGACCGAACTGGGGAGACCCAGTACTTC.